Detailed here is one TCR beta chain. Only in-frame clones appear in the TCRdb table, and some are missing; sequencing was by immunoSEQ multiplex PCR. The sample contains roughly 100,000 clones, roughly nine tenths of which appear only once. This record comes from a study of control samples from healthy donors and cancer patients. Germline V gene lookup returns CDR1 SGDLS and CDR2 YYNGEE. V shed 0 bases and J shed 8 bases, with 8 bases lying between them. The CDR3 covers 13 residues. This TCR derives from a woman in her forties or fifties in good health. V and J are TRBV9 and TRBJ1-4, with D possibly TRBD1 on 5 matching bases. Material for sequencing was blood. The CDR3 bases are TGTGCCAGCAGCGTAGGGGGCGGGGAAAAACTGTTTTTT. It translates to CASSVGGGEKLFF.